Following are 29 T cell receptor beta chains from one sample sequenced in a study of blood T cell repertoires in COVID-19 (dated by TCRdb to 2019 to 2021). The library was produced with the immunoSEQ multiplex PCR assay. What TCRdb holds here is the immuneACCESS table cut down to in-frame rearrangements. Part of the clones is not present; checked against another copy, under half of the missing clones reflect an unresolved V gene, and the others are unexplained. For this sample there are 150,000 to 200,000 clones; over 70% appear just once. 3% to 4% of the sample is held by the ten biggest clonotypes. Specimen: PBMCs or T cells enriched from blood (not recorded which). The receptors shown here come from a woman in her fifties or sixties who had recovered from COVID-19.

This sequence joins TRBV13 and TRBJ2-3; D is unclear. CDR1 and CDR2 (germline): PRHDT, FYEKMQ (reference sequence). The CDR3 has 15 amino acids. Trimming left V 1 base short and J 2 bases short, with 10 bases between. The CDR3 sequence is CASSLAPRTTDTQYF. The CDR3 nucleotides are TGTGCCAGCAGCTTAGCGCCGAGAACCACAGATACGCAGTATTTT.

This chain links TRBV27 with TRBJ2-1; 15 bases align to TRBD2. The trim removed 4 bases at V and 4 bases at J, leaving 5 bases unmatched. Germline V gene sequence: CDR1 MNHEY, CDR2 SMNVEV (reference sequence). The CDR3 extends over 17 amino acids. The CDR3 sequence: CASSSGTSGGKYNEQFF. The DNA for the CDR3 is TGTGCCAGCAGTTCGGGGACTAGCGGGGGGAAATACAATGAGCAGTTCTTC.

This chain joins TRBV9 and TRBJ1-2, with 7 bases that match TRBD1. Germline CDR1 reads SGDLS; CDR2 reads YYNGEE. CDR3 length: 12 amino acids. V dropped 3 bases and J dropped 7; count of bases not matched to a gene: 3. The DNA for the CDR3 is TGTGCCAGCAGCGGGACAGGAGGTGGCTACACCTTC. Encoded protein: CASSGTGGGYTF.

The chain combines TRBV5-1 with TRBJ2-3; D remains ambiguous. CDR3 length: 14 residues. CDR1 SGHRS and CDR2 YFSETQ come from the germline V gene. V lost 0 bases and J 2 bases, leaving 7 bases between the germline ends. CDR3 in DNA: TGCGCCAGCAGCTTGGGCGGATACACAGATACGCAGTATTTT. It encodes CASSLGGYTDTQYF.

Of note for this clone: Other DNA variants within this sample encode the same CDR3. The rearrangement joins TRBV5-1 to TRBJ1-4; weak D call: TRBD1 (5 bases). CDR1 is SGHRS and CDR2 is YFSETQ in the germline V gene. The germline V and J ends were trimmed by 2 bases and 7 bases, with 12 bases remaining between them. This CDR3 region has 14 residues. CDR3 DNA sequence: TGCGCCAGCAGCTTAGGTCAGGGCAGTGAAAAACTGTTTTTT. It is translated as CASSLGQGSEKLFF. Full variable domain (rest looked up from reference TRBV5-1 and TRBJ1-4): KAGVTQTPRYLIKTRGQQVTLSCSPISGHRSVSWYQQTPGQGLQFLFEYFSETQRNKGNFPGRFSGRQFSNSRSEMNVSTLELGDSALYLCASSLGQGSEKLFFGSGTQLSVL.

The rearrangement joins TRBV7-8 to TRBJ1-4, with 7 bases lining up with TRBD1. The CDR3 contains 14 residues. Germline loops: CDR1 SGHVS, CDR2 FQNEAQ. Losses at the gene ends were 6 bases for V and 4 bases for J; bases not matched to a gene: 5. This chain's CDR3 is CASSKTGNNEKLFF. Here the CDR3 DNA reads TGTGCCAGCAGTAAGACAGGGAATAATGAAAAACTGTTTTTT.

This clone is a singleton in its sample. The rearrangement links TRBV3-1 (or the pseudogene TRBV3-2) to TRBJ2-1, with 9 bases fitting TRBD2. The germline V gene has CDR1 LGHDT and CDR2 YNNKEL (reference sequence). V lost 4 bases, J lost 2 bases, and 3 bases stayed unmatched. This CDR3 is built from 15 residues. The CDR3: CASSRAGGPYNEQFF. The DNA of the CDR3 is TGTGCCAGCAGCCGAGCGGGGGGCCCCTACAATGAGCAGTTCTTC.

This sequence joins TRBV11-2 and TRBJ1-4; D perhaps matches TRBD1 (6 bases). The CDR3 runs to 15 residues. The germline V and J ends were trimmed by 2 bases and 5 bases, with 12 bases remaining between them. Germline V gene sequence: CDR1 SGHAT, CDR2 FQNNGV. CDR3 protein: CASSLRPGENEKLFF. In nucleotides, the CDR3 is TGTGCCAGCAGCTTAAGGCCAGGGGAAAATGAAAAACTGTTTTTT. Complete variable domain (other parts from reference TRBV11-2 and TRBJ1-4): EAGVAQSPRYKIIEKRQSVAFWCNPISGHATLYWYQQILGQGPKLLIQFQNNGVVDDSQLPKDRFSAERLKGVDSTLKIQPAKLEDSAVYLCASSLRPGENEKLFFGSGTQLSVL.

The rearrangement joins TRBV27 to TRBJ2-5; TRBD2 aligns across 16 bases. The germline V gene encodes CDR1 MNHEY and CDR2 SMNVEV (reference sequence). The CDR3 runs to 18 residues. With V trimmed by 7 bases and J by 5 bases, 13 bases remained unmatched. The CDR3 protein is CASKLPGLAGGPGETQYF. CDR3 coding DNA: TGTGCCAGCAAATTACCGGGACTAGCGGGGGGGCCCGGTGAGACCCAGTACTTC.

The chain carries TRBV5-5 and TRBJ1-1, with TRBD1 identical over 8 bases. This CDR3 comprises 15 residues. The J segment lost 4 bases and the V segment lost 3 bases, leaving 8 bases of the junction unmatched. CDR1 SGHKS and CDR2 YYEKEE come from the germline V gene (reference sequence). CDR3 coding DNA: TGTGCCAGCAGCTCAAGATACAGGGGGTTCACTGAAGCTTTCTTT. Translation: CASSSRYRGFTEAFF.

The chain uses TRBV9 and TRBJ1-4; TRBD1 agrees at 8 bases. Germline trimming cut 3 bases from V and 7 bases from J; bases unmatched to any gene: 2. Looked up from germline, CDR1 is SGDLS and CDR2 is YYNGEE. CDR3 length equals 13 residues. The CDR3 region has the DNA TGTGCCAGCAGCGCCGACAGGGGTGAAAAACTGTTTTTT. This codes for CASSADRGEKLFF.

This clone showed up just once. The J gene is TRBJ1-2, the V gene TRBV1; TRBD1, the D gene given by the table, was not confirmed from the DNA. TRBV1 corresponds to a pseudogene. The CDR3 has 13 amino acids. The CDR3 sequence: CTSSQDPREGYTF. The CDR3 nucleotides are TGCACCAGCAGCCAAGACCCCAGGGAAGGCTACACCTTC.

This chain joins TRBV10-3 and TRBJ1-5; D not resolved. Germline V lookup: CDR1 ENHRY, CDR2 SYGVKD. V lost 5 bases and J 4 bases, leaving 18 bases between the germline ends. The CDR3 totals 16 residues. CDR3: CAISSDVGGRNQPQHF. The CDR3 nucleotides read TGTGCCATCAGTAGCGATGTGGGAGGGAGAAATCAGCCCCAGCATTTT.

The gene calls are TRBV29-1 and TRBJ2-1; 13 bases are shared with TRBD2. Germline V gene sequence: CDR1 SQVTM, CDR2 ANQGSEA. CDR3 length: 14 amino acids. The junction had 14 bases not matched to a gene; V was cut back by 6 bases and J by 15 bases. The CDR3 nucleotides read TGCAGCGTCACCGGGACTAGCGGGGCCCCGGGCAGGTTCTTC. Protein: CSVTGTSGAPGRFF.

The chain joins TRBV5-1 to TRBJ2-2; 7 bases align to TRBD2. The V and J ends lost 5 bases and 6 bases, in that order; junction bases with no gene match: 7. CDR3 length: 14 amino acids. The germline gives CDR1 SGHRS, CDR2 YFSETQ. The CDR3 coding sequence is TGCGCCAGCAGTCTTCCAGCGGGGTCCGGGGAGCTGTTTTTT. Translated: CASSLPAGSGELFF. Full variable domain (missing parts from reference TRBV5-1 and TRBJ2-2): KAGVTQTPRYLIKTRGQQVTLSCSPISGHRSVSWYQQTPGQGLQFLFEYFSETQRNKGNFPGRFSGRQFSNSRSEMNVSTLELGDSALYLCASSLPAGSGELFFGEGSRLTVL.

The chain is built from TRBV7-6 and TRBJ2-2; D unresolved. The V and J ends lost 3 bases and 8 bases respectively, with 7 bases between them. Germline V lookup: CDR1 SGHVS, CDR2 FNYEAQ. CDR3 size: 12 residues. CDR3 in amino acids: CASSFISGELFF. The DNA of the CDR3 is TGTGCCAGCAGCTTTATCTCGGGGGAGCTGTTTTTT.

This chain uses TRBV27 with TRBJ1-2; TRBD1 matches at 8 bases. The CDR3 contains 18 residues. Germline V CDR1 and CDR2: MNHEY, SMNVEV (reference sequence). V was pared by 5 bases and J by 4 bases, with 18 bases of the junction left unmatched. The CDR3 region has the DNA TGTGCCAGCAGTGCGGGCCGGACAGGGCCATACACGTCCTATGGCTACACCTTC. Translating it yields CASSAGRTGPYTSYGYTF.

The chain joins TRBV6-1 to TRBJ1-1; D gene unclear. V was trimmed by 2 bases and J by 3 bases, leaving 10 bases between them. The length of the CDR3 is 14 residues. Germline lookup yields CDR1 MNHNS and CDR2 SASEGT. CDR3 nucleotides: TGTGCCAGCAGTGAACTGGATGAGGACACTGAAGCTTTCTTT. Protein sequence: CASSELDEDTEAFF.

This chain connects TRBV7-2 to TRBJ2-3, with D unclear. The CDR3 totals 13 residues. Trimming took off 1 base at V and 3 bases at J, with 5 bases between the two ends. Germline V gene sequence: CDR1 SGHTA, CDR2 FQGNSA. In nucleotides, the CDR3 is TGTGCCAGCAGCTTAGAAGCGACAGATACGCAGTATTTT. Its protein product is CASSLEATDTQYF.

This chain joins TRBV5-1 and TRBJ1-2; D gene ambiguous. Trimming took 4 bases from V and 2 from J, leaving 15 bases between them. This CDR3 is built from 15 residues. Germline values: CDR1 SGHRS, CDR2 YFSETQ. CDR3 nucleotides: TGCGCCAGCAGCACCTCTTTACAGAGCAACTATGGCTACACCTTC. Translation gives CASSTSLQSNYGYTF. The complete variable domain, with remaining parts taken from reference TRBV5-1 and TRBJ1-2, reads KAGVTQTPRYLIKTRGQQVTLSCSPISGHRSVSWYQQTPGQGLQFLFEYFSETQRNKGNFPGRFSGRQFSNSRSEMNVSTLELGDSALYLCASSTSLQSNYGYTFGSGTRLTVV.

The J gene is TRBJ2-5, the V gene TRBV2, with 9 bases aligning to TRBD2. The CDR3 is 15 residues long. Germline CDR1 and CDR2: SNHLY and FYNNEI. J was trimmed by 5 bases and V by 6 bases; bases with no gene match: 10. The CDR3 region is CASSLHAGGPETQYF. CDR3 in DNA: TGTGCCAGCAGCCTTCATGCGGGGGGGCCGGAGACCCAGTACTTC.

The J gene is TRBJ2-1, the V gene TRBV27, with 9 bases identical to TRBD1. The CDR3 covers 16 residues. The germline gives CDR1 MNHEY, CDR2 SMNVEV (reference sequence). The trim removed 6 bases at V and 3 bases at J, leaving 9 bases unmatched. The CDR3 here is CASRRIRDRDYNEQFF. In nucleotides, the CDR3 is TGTGCCAGCAGGCGGATAAGGGACAGGGACTACAATGAGCAGTTCTTC.

This chain joins TRBV18 and TRBJ2-3; 11 nucleotides agree with TRBD2. Looked up from germline, CDR1 is KGHSH and CDR2 is LQKENI. The CDR3 length is 17 residues. Trimming removed 6 bases from V and 3 bases from J; junction bases left unmatched: 11. In nucleotides, the CDR3 is TGTGCCAGCTCCCCAAGCATAGCGGGGGGGCCTACAGATACGCAGTATTTT. As protein: CASSPSIAGGPTDTQYF.

The chain recombines TRBV5-4 with TRBJ2-7; D possibly corresponds to TRBD1 (5 bases). V was trimmed by 3 bases and J by 2 bases, leaving 15 bases between them. CDR3 length equals 15 residues. The germline CDR1 and CDR2 sequences are SGHNT and YYREEE (reference sequence). The CDR3 DNA follows: TGTGCCAGCAGCTCCCTCTCGACAGAGGCCTACGAGCAGTACTTC. It specifies CASSSLSTEAYEQYF.

The rearrangement uses TRBV18 and TRBJ2-7, with 8 bases aligning to TRBD1. This CDR3 spans 14 amino acids. The germline V gene has CDR1 KGHSH and CDR2 LQKENI. J was trimmed by 5 bases and V by 3 bases; bases with no gene match: 6. The CDR3 region is CASSPVTGDNEQYF. The CDR3, as DNA: TGTGCCAGCTCACCCGTGACAGGGGATAACGAGCAGTACTTC.

The genes are TRBV4-1 and TRBJ2-7; 10 bases fit TRBD1. J lost 4 bases, V lost 2 bases, and 5 bases had no gene match. CDR3 length: 15 amino acids. Germline CDR1 MGHRA, CDR2 YSYEKL. For the CDR3, the DNA is TGCGCCAGCAGCCAAAAGCGGACAGGGGGTTACGAGCAGTACTTC. Translating it yields CASSQKRTGGYEQYF.

This chain uses TRBV10-1 with TRBJ2-2; 9 bases match TRBD2. Germline assignment: CDR1 WNHNN and CDR2 SYGVQD (reference sequence). This CDR3 has 16 amino acids. The V segment lost 0 bases and the J segment 7 bases; nucleotides outside the gene matches: 6. Here the CDR3 reads CASSESAGGPGGELFF. CDR3 bases: TGCGCCAGCAGTGAGTCCGCGGGGGGGCCTGGCGGGGAGCTGTTTTTT.

This chain uses TRBV21-1 with TRBJ1-3; TRBD1 is taken as the D call from the table, unchecked against the DNA. TRBV21-1 is an annotated pseudogene. This CDR3 is 15 amino acids long. The CDR3 is CASSPRQAASGTIYF. The CDR3 nucleotides read TGTGCCAGCAGCCCCAGACAGGCAGCCAGTGGCACCATATATTTT.

The CDR3 DNA is TGTGCCAGCAGCGAGGGACTATTTAGCAATCAGCCCCAGCATTTT. It specifies CASSEGLFSNQPQHF. This chain connects TRBV2 to TRBJ1-5; perhaps TRBD1 as D (5 bases). The CDR3 consists of 15 residues. V gave up 6 bases and J gave up 0 bases, with 12 bases separating them. CDR1 and CDR2 (germline): SNHLY, FYNNEI. The entire variable domain, with the rest obtained from reference TRBV2 and TRBJ1-5, is as follows: EPEVTQTPSHQVTQMGQEVILRCVPISNHLYFYWYRQILGQKVEFLVSFYNNEISEKSEIFDDQFSVERPDGSNFTLKIRSTKLEDSAMYFCASSEGLFSNQPQHFGDGTRLSIL.